The clone carrying this T cell receptor beta chain was seen more than once but under ten times. Its antigen is unknown. A quantitative 5'-RACE method, one with molecular barcodes, was used to make TCR beta libraries. TCRdb passed the 5' RACE reads through MiXCR, listing each CDR3 protein once. The repertoire includes about 27,000 distinct CDR3 sequences, roughly 7.3% of them detected once, and about 31% sits in the top ten. The CDR3 is made up of 14 amino acids. Looked up from germline, CDR1 is SQVTM and CDR2 is ANQGSEA. Germline trimming cut 6 bases from V and 5 bases from J; bases unmatched to any gene: 8. This sample stems from a study of CD8 T cells in ankylosing spondylitis. Study-wide findings and caveats: Characteristic, it appeared, of ankylosing spondylitis blood was a TCR beta motif of several highly homologous variants.

The V gene is TRBV29-1, the J gene TRBJ2-1; TRBD1 agrees at 9 bases. The receptor was isolated from a male donor with ankylosing spondylitis or in good health (not recorded which). The sample taken for sequencing was blood. CDR3 DNA: TGCAGCGTACAAACAGGGGGCCCAAACAATGAGCAGTTCTTC. This translates into CSVQTGGPNNEQFF.